This entry lists 6 T cell receptor beta chains sequenced from one sample in a study of ipilimumab plus nivolumab after autologous stem cell transplantation. TCRdb keeps only in-frame clones here, not all; method: immunoSEQ multiplex PCR. The table records over 80,000 clones, 83% of them present only once. The sample in question was PBMCs, obtained in a trial of ipilimumab plus nivolumab as post-transplant consolidation. The source is a male donor with diffuse large B-cell lymphoma.

The chain links TRBV7-3 to TRBJ2-5, with D maybe TRBD2 (7 bases). Trimming took 5 bases from V and 5 from J, leaving 15 bases between them. The CDR3 totals 14 residues. Germline V gives CDR1 SGHTA, CDR2 FQGTGA. The CDR3 coding sequence is TGTGCCAGCAGCCTCGGGGGGCCGGGTGAGACCCAGTACTTC. Protein product: CASSLGGPGETQYF.

This chain joins TRBV5-4 and TRBJ1-4, with D hard to call. The germline CDR1 and CDR2 sequences are SGHNT and YYREEE (reference sequence). CDR3 size: 14 residues. The V end was cut by 1 base, the J end by 7 bases, with 11 bases between. This chain's CDR3 is CASSLKGGLEKLFF. CDR3 DNA sequence: TGTGCCAGCAGCTTGAAGGGCGGGCTTGAAAAACTGTTTTTT.

V is TRBV10-3 and J is TRBJ2-5; tentative D call: TRBD1 (6 bases). The J call may not be correct, given that the DNA end is closer to TRBJ2-7. CDR3 size: 14 residues. Per the germline V gene, CDR1 is ENHRY and CDR2 is SYGVKD. The DNA of the CDR3 is TGTGCCATCAAGGCAGGGGAGAGCTCCTACGAGCAGTACTTC. Residues: CAIKAGESSYEQYF.

The genes are TRBV7-2 and TRBJ2-3, with D possibly TRBD1 on 6 matching bases. The germline gives CDR1 SGHTA, CDR2 FQGNSA. There are 13 residues in the CDR3. Between the trimmed V and J ends, which lost 7 bases and 6 bases, there was a span of 14 bases. CDR3 amino acids: CASTGQLTDTQYF. The CDR3, as DNA: TGTGCCAGCACCGGACAGTTAACCGATACGCAGTATTTT.

A note on this clone: The sample has other DNA sequences that encode this CDR3 too. This chain joins TRBV5-1 and TRBJ2-5, with TRBD2 identical over 8 bases. Germline V gene sequence: CDR1 SGHRS, CDR2 YFSETQ. With 0 bases clipped from V and 2 bases from J, the junction kept 3 bases outside the gene matches. This CDR3 is 15 amino acids long. CDR3 in DNA: TGCGCCAGCAGCTTGGGCGGCGGGGGGCAAGAGACCCAGTACTTC. The encoded protein is CASSLGGGGQETQYF. Full variable domain (outside the CDR3, taken from reference TRBV5-1 and TRBJ2-5): KAGVTQTPRYLIKTRGQQVTLSCSPISGHRSVSWYQQTPGQGLQFLFEYFSETQRNKGNFPGRFSGRQFSNSRSEMNVSTLELGDSALYLCASSLGGGGQETQYFGPGTRLLVL.

The J gene is TRBJ2-2, the V gene TRBV2; D gene unclear. The V end was cut by 8 bases, the J end by 2 bases, with 12 bases between. The CDR3 is made up of 14 amino acids. Per the germline V gene, CDR1 is SNHLY and CDR2 is FYNNEI. Here the CDR3 DNA reads TGTGCCAGCTCGGCGTTGAGTAACACCGGGGAGCTGTTTTTT. It specifies CASSALSNTGELFF.